This T cell receptor beta chain was identified during a study of T-cell memory formation after mild COVID-19. General study points: Pre-infection memory contained some responding clones, which suggested that cross-reactive memory had joined. Among CD4+ contracting clones, most were CM and EM, and CD8+ ones EMRA. Clones shrinking between day 15 and 85 showed a balanced CD4/CD8 split, and those that grew later tilted toward CD4+.

One entry per CDR3 protein, called by TCRdb with MiXCR from the 5' RACE reads. The sample contains 500,000 to 600,000 distinct CDR3 sequences, over 15% of which appear only once. Germline V lookup: CDR1 MNHEY, CDR2 SVGAGI. This CDR3 is built from 13 residues. Trimming removed 7 bases from V and 4 bases from J; junction bases left unmatched: 5. This clonotype has a single count. Its antigen is unidentified. The material sequenced was PBMCs or a T cell subset sorted from them (not recorded which). This chain connects TRBV6-5 to TRBJ1-1; TRBD1 agrees at 8 bases. The TCR originated in an adult woman who had mild COVID-19 (a few samples of this study predate the infection). Cell type and time point are not known. The CDR3 DNA is TGTGCCAGCAACTTCGGACAGGGCACTGAAGCTTTCTTT. The encoded protein is CASNFGQGTEAFF.